This TCR beta chain was sequenced for a study of OX40 agonist ivuxolimab in advanced cancers. Study summary: Dose-escalation patients' cancers were hepatocellular carcinoma, melanoma, renal cell or head and neck cancer. Aged roughly 23 to 79 with a mean of 60 years, they were more than 80% male.

Data came from immunoSEQ multiplex PCR; TCRdb stores just in-frame clones and leaves some out. The sample carries over 65,000 clones, just over 85% recorded once. This CDR3 is 15 amino acids long. Trimming left V 10 bases short and J 3 bases short, with 16 bases between. Germline V CDR1 and CDR2: MNHNY, SVGAGI (reference sequence). The gene calls are TRBV6-6 and TRBJ2-6; tentative D call: TRBD2 (6 bases). The sequencing used CD4+ or CD8+ T cells sorted from blood, collected in a trial of the OX40 agonist ivuxolimab. The receptor was derived from an adult with an advanced solid tumor such as melanoma, head and neck, liver or kidney cancer. The CDR3, as DNA: TGTGCCACTAGACGGGGGTTAGGTGGGGCCAACGTCCTGACTTTC. This encodes CATRRGLGGANVLTF.